The TCR beta chain described here comes from a study of blood T cells in healthy people across ages. Findings and caveats of the study: Long-lived and aged donors differed, with more naive CD4+ cells and higher diversity in the long-lived.

CDR3 size: 14 residues. V was shortened by 5 bases and J by 3 bases, with 14 bases between the two germline ends. Germline CDR1 MDHEN, CDR2 SYDVKM. Using a J-beta primer mix together with a sample-barcoded 5' primer, a second PCR was run for about 7 to 12 cycles. Through a template-switch adaptor with 12 random nucleotides, each cDNA molecule received a tag. TCRdb independently ran MiXCR on the 5' RACE reads; one entry per CDR3 protein. The profile shows about 2 million distinct CDR3 sequences, around 50% of them singletons. This clonotype has a handful of counts. What it recognizes is unknown. The chain uses TRBV28 and TRBJ2-7; D not certain. This receptor was obtained from a woman in her 40s in good health. Sequencing was done on a sample of blood. CDR3 nucleotides: TGTGCCAGCAGTCGGTCGGACGTGTACTACGAGCAGTACTTC. This translates into CASSRSDVYYEQYF.